In this sample, the clone carrying this T cell receptor (beta chain) turned up once. Per the original data handling: The assay estimated nucleated cells by amplifying reference gene primers. The assay was immunoSEQ multiplex PCR, and TCRdb's table has in-frame clones only and misses some. The V and J calls and clone size are taken from that table; D and trimming were inferred from the DNA. The data show around 45,000 clones, approximately 87% seen once. This record belongs to a study of blood T cell repertoires in COVID-19. Study details: PBMCs, B-cell-depleted T cells, or T cells were the source of the cDNA or gDNA that made up the material.

The CDR3 contains 14 residues. The V gene's germline CDR1 is KGHSH and CDR2 LQKENI. V lost 4 bases to trimming and J lost 2 bases, with 11 bases between them. This chain joins TRBV18 and TRBJ2-5, with D unresolved. The sample comprised peripheral blood. This receptor was identified in a human donor in a cohort sampled during active COVID-19. The CDR3 sequence: CASSLDKIQETQYF. CDR3 DNA sequence: TGTGCCAGCTCACTAGACAAGATTCAAGAGACCCAGTACTTC.